The clone carrying this T cell receptor (beta chain) has ten or more counts. What it recognizes is unknown. The length of the CDR3 is 17 residues. V lost 1 base, J lost 3 bases, and 9 bases stayed unmatched. Germline CDR1 LGHNA, CDR2 YSLEER. The data derive from a study of neurological immune-mediated disorders. General study results and limits: One related-CDR3 cluster, which may be a signature, held the repertoires of 18 of 34 multiple sclerosis patients after phylogenetic grouping.

Each CDR3 protein is one row after TCRdb ran MiXCR on the 5' RACE reads. The sample lists 90,000 to 150,000 distinct CDR3 sequences, approximately 3.2% occurring once. Libraries used 2 million unsorted PBMCs kept frozen in RNAlater. The source is a woman aged 25 to 39 with multiple sclerosis. Sequencing was carried out using PBMCs. The chain joins TRBV4-3 to TRBJ2-7; 10 positions agree with TRBD2. The CDR3 sequence: CASSQGLAGGSDYEQYF. The CDR3 DNA sequence: TGCGCCAGCAGCCAAGGATTAGCGGGGGGATCAGACTACGAGCAGTACTTC.